This T cell receptor (beta chain) was obtained from a study of blood T cell repertoires in COVID-19. Study information: There were acute and convalescent COVID-19 samples, and they came from the United States, Italy and Spain. T cells, B-cell-depleted T cells, or PBMCs supplied cDNA or gDNA.

V was shortened by 0 bases and J by 1 base, with 15 bases between the two germline ends. The length of the CDR3 is 17 residues. Germline V gene data show CDR1 as LGHDT and CDR2 as YNNKEL (reference sequence). This clone was detected once. In the source study's methods: Estimated nucleated cell counts came from reference gene primer amplification. Only in-frame clones appear in the TCRdb table, and some are missing; sequencing was by immunoSEQ multiplex PCR. That table supplies the V and J calls and clone size; D and trimming were determined from the DNA. The top ten clones hold almost 1.5% of a sample with over 400,000 clones, about nine tenths of them seen once.

This receptor was obtained from a woman aged 25 to 39 with active or convalescent COVID-19. The V call is TRBV3-1 (or the pseudogene TRBV3-2), the J call TRBJ1-1; D call uncertain. Material for sequencing was peripheral blood. CDR3 region: CASSQENFQRPNTEAFF. The DNA for the CDR3 is TGTGCCAGCAGCCAAGAAAACTTTCAGAGGCCGAACACTGAAGCTTTCTTT.